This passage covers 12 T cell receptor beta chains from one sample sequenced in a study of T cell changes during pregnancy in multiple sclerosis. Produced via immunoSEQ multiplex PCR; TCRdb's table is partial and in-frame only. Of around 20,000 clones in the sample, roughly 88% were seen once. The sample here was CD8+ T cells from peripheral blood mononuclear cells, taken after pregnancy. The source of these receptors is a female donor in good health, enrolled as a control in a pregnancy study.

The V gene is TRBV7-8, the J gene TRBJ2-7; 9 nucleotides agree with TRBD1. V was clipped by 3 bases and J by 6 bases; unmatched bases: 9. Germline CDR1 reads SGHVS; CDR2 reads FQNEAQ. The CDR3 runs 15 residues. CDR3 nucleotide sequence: TGTGCCAGCAGCTTTTCCGGGACAGGGTTGGGCGAGCAGTACTTC. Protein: CASSFSGTGLGEQYF.

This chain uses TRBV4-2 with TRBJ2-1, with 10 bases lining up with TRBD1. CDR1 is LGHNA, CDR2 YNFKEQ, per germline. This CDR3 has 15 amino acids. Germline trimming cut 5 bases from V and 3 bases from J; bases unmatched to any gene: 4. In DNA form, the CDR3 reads TGTGCCAGCAGCGCAGGGACAGGGGACTACAATGAGCAGTTCTTC. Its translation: CASSAGTGDYNEQFF.

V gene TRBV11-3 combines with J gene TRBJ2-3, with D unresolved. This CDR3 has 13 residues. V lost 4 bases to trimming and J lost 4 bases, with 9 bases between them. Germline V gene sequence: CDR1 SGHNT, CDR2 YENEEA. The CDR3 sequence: CASSSTPADTQYF. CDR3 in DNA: TGTGCCAGCAGCTCCACACCAGCAGATACGCAGTATTTT.

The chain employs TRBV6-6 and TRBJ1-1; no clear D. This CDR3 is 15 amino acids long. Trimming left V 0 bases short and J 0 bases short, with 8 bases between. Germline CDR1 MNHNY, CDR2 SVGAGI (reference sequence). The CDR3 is CASSYSVRLNTEAFF. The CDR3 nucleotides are TGTGCCAGCAGTTACTCGGTCAGATTGAACACTGAAGCTTTCTTT.

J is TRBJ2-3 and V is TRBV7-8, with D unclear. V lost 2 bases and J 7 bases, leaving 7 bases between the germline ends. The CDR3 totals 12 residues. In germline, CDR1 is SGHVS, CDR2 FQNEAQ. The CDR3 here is CASSLQRNTQYF. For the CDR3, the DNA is TGTGCCAGCAGCTTACAGAGGAATACGCAGTATTTT.

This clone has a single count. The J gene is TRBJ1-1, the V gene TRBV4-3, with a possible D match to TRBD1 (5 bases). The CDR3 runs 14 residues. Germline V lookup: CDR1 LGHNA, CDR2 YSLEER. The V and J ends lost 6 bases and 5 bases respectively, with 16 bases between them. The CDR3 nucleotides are TGCGCCAGCAGTAAAAGTGGTAGGGGAACTGAAGCTTTCTTT. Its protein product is CASSKSGRGTEAFF.

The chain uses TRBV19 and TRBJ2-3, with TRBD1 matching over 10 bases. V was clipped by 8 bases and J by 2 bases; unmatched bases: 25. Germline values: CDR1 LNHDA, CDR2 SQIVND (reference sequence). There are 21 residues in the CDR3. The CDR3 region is CASSNSAVVFIGQGDTDTQYF. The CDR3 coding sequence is TGTGCCAGTTCCAATTCGGCAGTAGTATTTATAGGACAGGGGGACACAGATACGCAGTATTTT.

The chain's CDR3 is CASRKRDRGTYEQYF. CDR3 sequence (DNA): TGTGCCAGCAGGAAGCGGGACAGGGGGACCTACGAGCAGTACTTC. The rearrangement joins TRBV6-5 to TRBJ2-7, with TRBD1 identical over 11 bases. The germline gives CDR1 MNHEY, CDR2 SVGAGI. The CDR3 covers 15 residues. Unmatched junction bases numbered 6, after V lost 6 bases and J lost 2 bases.

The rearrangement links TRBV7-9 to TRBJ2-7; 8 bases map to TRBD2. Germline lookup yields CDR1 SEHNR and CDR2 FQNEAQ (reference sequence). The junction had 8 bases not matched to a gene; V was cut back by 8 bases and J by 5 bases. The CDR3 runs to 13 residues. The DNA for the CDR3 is TGTGCCAGCCGTAGACTAGCGAAGGACGAGCAGTACTTC. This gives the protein CASRRLAKDEQYF.

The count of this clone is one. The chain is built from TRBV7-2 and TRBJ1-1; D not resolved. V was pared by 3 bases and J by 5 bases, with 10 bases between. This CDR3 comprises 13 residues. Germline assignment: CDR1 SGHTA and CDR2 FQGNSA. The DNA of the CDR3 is TGTGCCAGCAGCTTGCACGCGGGGACTGAAGCTTTCTTT. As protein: CASSLHAGTEAFF.

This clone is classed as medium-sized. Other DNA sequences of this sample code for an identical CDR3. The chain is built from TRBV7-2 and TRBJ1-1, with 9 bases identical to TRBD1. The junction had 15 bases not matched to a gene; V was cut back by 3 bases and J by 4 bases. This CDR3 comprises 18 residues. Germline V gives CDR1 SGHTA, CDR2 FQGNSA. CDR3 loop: CASSFPGQGIAGGTEAFF. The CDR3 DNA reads TGTGCCAGCAGCTTTCCGGGACAGGGTATTGCCGGAGGCACTGAAGCTTTCTTT.

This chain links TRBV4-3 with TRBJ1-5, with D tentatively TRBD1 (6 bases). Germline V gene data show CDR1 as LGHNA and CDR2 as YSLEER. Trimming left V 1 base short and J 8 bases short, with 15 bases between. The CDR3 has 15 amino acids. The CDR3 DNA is TGCGCCAGCAGCCAAGTTTGGGGGCCCTTTGAGCCCCAGCATTTT. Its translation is CASSQVWGPFEPQHF.